Given below is one T cell receptor (beta chain) in context. This entry comes from a study of blood T cell repertoires in COVID-19. Study summary: The origin of the acute and convalescent COVID-19 samples was the United States, Italy and Spain. The analysed material was cDNA or gDNA that came from T cells, B-cell-depleted T cells, or PBMCs.

Per the authors' pipeline: Reference gene primers were amplified, and this amplification served to estimate nucleated cell counts. Here immunoSEQ multiplex PCR was the method, and the copy in TCRdb shows in-frame clones only, minus some. V and J calls and clone size are those listed in that table; D and trimming were worked out from the DNA. The profile shows over 150,000 clones, roughly 84% of them singletons. The J segment lost 10 bases and the V segment lost 7 bases, leaving 3 bases of the junction unmatched. Germline CDR1 and CDR2: MDHEN and SYDVKM. The CDR3 has 11 amino acids. This clonotype was sampled from a man in his 70s with active or convalescent COVID-19. What was sequenced was peripheral blood. This sequence joins TRBV28 and TRBJ2-1; TRBD2 matches 8 bases. CDR3 region: CASTPGGEQFF. The CDR3 DNA follows: TGTGCCAGCACCCCGGGAGGGGAGCAGTTCTTC.